The 32 T cell receptor beta chains reported below all come from one sample, sequenced in a study of beta chain features in type 1 diabetes. The entirety of the isolated RNA underwent reverse transcription, so expressed TCRB transcripts were sequenced. Clones were read by immunoSEQ multiplex PCR, and TCRdb kept only the in-frame ones, dropping some. The data hold hundreds of thousands of clones, with over 11% observed a single time. Their target antigens are unknown. General study results and limits: Across all four CD4+ subsets, people with type 1 diabetes showed modestly shorter TCRB CDR3s.

The sample taken for sequencing was naive CD4+ T cells from blood. The source of these receptors is a man younger than 30 with type 1 diabetes.

This clone was counted between two and nine times. The chain has TRBV10-3 and TRBJ2-7; TRBD1 matches at 9 bases. This CDR3 comprises 14 residues. J gave up 2 bases and V 6 bases, and 5 bases lay outside the gene matches. The germline gives CDR1 ENHRY, CDR2 SYGVKD. The chain's CDR3 is CAISPGQGPYEQYF. CDR3 coding DNA: TGTGCCATCAGCCCGGGACAGGGTCCCTACGAGCAGTACTTC.

This chain links TRBV4-2 with TRBJ1-5, with D unclear. V lost 3 bases and J 7 bases, leaving 19 bases between the germline ends. CDR3 length equals 16 residues. CDR1 and CDR2 from the germline V gene are LGHNA and YNFKEQ. CDR3 protein: CASSHALEEGVQPQHF. The CDR3 nucleotides are TGTGCCAGCAGCCATGCGTTGGAAGAGGGCGTCCAGCCCCAGCATTTT.

This clone appeared a few times. The CDR3 here is CASSQPGTGAIAFF. CDR3 nucleotides: TGCGCCAGCAGCCAGCCAGGGACAGGGGCTATAGCTTTCTTT. The chain combines TRBV4-3 with TRBJ1-1, with 10 bases fitting TRBD1. Trimming cost V 3 bases and J 10 bases; bases outside gene matches: 8. The CDR3 is 14 residues long. Germline CDR1 reads LGHNA; CDR2 reads YSLEER.

The chain links TRBV25-1 to TRBJ2-1; D not certain. The CDR3 has 14 residues. V gave up 6 bases and J gave up 5 bases, with 14 bases separating them. Per the germline V gene, CDR1 is MGHDK and CDR2 is SYGVNS. In DNA, the CDR3 is TGTGCCAGCAGCCCCACCGACACAAACAATGAGCAGTTCTTC. Translated, it gives CASSPTDTNNEQFF.

The rearrangement uses TRBV9 and TRBJ1-1, with a tentative D call TRBD1 (5 bases). V was cut by 0 bases and J by 4 bases, with 10 bases left in between. The CDR3 is 14 amino acids. Looked up from germline, CDR1 is SGDLS and CDR2 is YYNGEE. The CDR3 here is CASSVGGTSTEAFF. CDR3 nucleotides: TGTGCCAGCAGCGTAGGGGGGACGAGCACTGAAGCTTTCTTT. The variable domain in full, with the rest retrieved from reference TRBV9 and TRBJ1-1, is DSGVTQTPKHLITATGQRVTLRCSPRSGDLSVYWYQQSLDQGLQFLIQYYNGEERAKGNILERFSAQQFPDLHSELNLSSLELGDSALYFCASSVGGTSTEAFFGQGTRLTVV.

This clone was counted only a few times. The rearrangement joins TRBV10-3 to TRBJ1-1; the match to TRBD1 covers 7 bases. The CDR3 is made up of 15 amino acids. The junction had 3 bases not matched to a gene; V was cut back by 2 bases and J by 0 bases. CDR1 is ENHRY, CDR2 SYGVKD, per germline. CDR3 bases: TGTGCCATCAGTGAGCAGGGGGTTATGAACACTGAAGCTTTCTTT. This translates into CAISEQGVMNTEAFF.

Comments on this clone: Other DNA sequences within the sample encode an identical CDR3. The chain employs TRBV5-1 and TRBJ2-7, with 7 bases fitting TRBD1. The CDR3 runs to 14 residues. Germline lookup yields CDR1 SGHRS and CDR2 YFSETQ. Unmatched junction bases numbered 3, after V lost 3 bases and J lost 0 bases. The CDR3 protein is CASSSGTASYEQYF. DNA for the CDR3: TGCGCCAGCAGCTCCGGGACAGCCTCCTACGAGCAGTACTTC.

On this clone: Other DNA sequences in this specimen translate into the identical CDR3. This chain joins TRBV7-2 and TRBJ2-3; TRBD1 matches at 7 bases. After removal of 3 bases from V and 1 base from J, the junction contained 1 base not matched to a gene. The CDR3 extends over 14 amino acids. From germline, CDR1 is SGHTA and CDR2 FQGNSA. The CDR3 loop is CASSFDRGTDTQYF. The CDR3 nucleotides are TGTGCCAGCAGCTTCGACAGGGGCACAGATACGCAGTATTTT.

A few counts support this clone. The rearrangement uses TRBV7-9 and TRBJ2-1; D unclear. Germline CDR1 and CDR2: SEHNR and FQNEAQ (reference sequence). The CDR3 extends over 17 amino acids. V was shortened by 4 bases and J by 0 bases, with 16 bases between the two germline ends. The CDR3 coding sequence is TGTGCCAGCAGCTCGAAGCCAGGCCTAAGCTCCTACAATGAGCAGTTCTTC. This sequence encodes CASSSKPGLSSYNEQFF.

In this sample, this clone turned up a few times. The genes are TRBV6-5 and TRBJ2-3; D may be TRBD2 (5 bases). Trimming removed 10 bases at V and 0 bases at J, with 17 bases between. CDR3 length equals 15 residues. Germline-derived CDR1 and CDR2 are MNHEY and SVGAGI. The CDR3 region has the DNA TGTGCCACCTGCTCGTTCCGAGGGAGCACAGATACGCAGTATTTT. This codes for CATCSFRGSTDTQYF.

The chain recombines TRBV7-2 with TRBJ2-2; TRBD2 matches at 12 bases. The germline CDR1 and CDR2 sequences are SGHTA and FQGNSA. V trimming: 0 bases; J trimming: 9 bases; junction bases outside the gene matches: 14. The CDR3 loop spans 19 amino acids. For the CDR3, the DNA is TGTGCCAGCAGCTTAGCACCACTAGCGGGGGGCCCCTTTAGGAGGGAGCTGTTTTTT. This translates into CASSLAPLAGGPFRRELFF. The variable domain in full, completed from reference TRBV7-2 and TRBJ2-2, reads GAGVSQSPSNKVTEKGKDVELRCDPISGHTALYWYRQSLGQGLEFLIYFQGNSAPDKSGLPSDRFSAERTGGSVSTLTIQRTQQEDSAVYLCASSLAPLAGGPFRRELFFGEGSRLTVL.

V is TRBV11-2 and J is TRBJ2-5; 12 bases are a match to TRBD2. Per germline, CDR1 SGHAT and CDR2 FQNNGV. CDR3 length: 15 residues. J lost 1 base, V lost 7 bases, and 4 bases had no gene match. CDR3 protein: CASTRLAGAQETQYF. In DNA, the CDR3 is TGTGCCAGCACCCGACTAGCGGGGGCCCAAGAGACCCAGTACTTC.

This sequence joins TRBV9 and TRBJ2-1; 12 bases line up with TRBD2. Trimming removed 4 bases from V and 6 bases from J; junction bases left unmatched: 23. CDR1 SGDLS and CDR2 YYNGEE come from the germline V gene. This CDR3 is 21 amino acids long. The CDR3 sequence is CASSSDVGLAGFWGVGNEQFF. The DNA of the CDR3 is TGTGCCAGCAGCTCAGATGTCGGACTAGCGGGGTTTTGGGGTGTCGGCAATGAGCAGTTCTTC. Supplemented by reference TRBV9 and TRBJ2-1, the full variable domain reads DSGVTQTPKHLITATGQRVTLRCSPRSGDLSVYWYQQSLDQGLQFLIQYYNGEERAKGNILERFSAQQFPDLHSELNLSSLELGDSALYFCASSSDVGLAGFWGVGNEQFFGPGTRLTVL.

The V gene is TRBV30, the J gene TRBJ2-7; 10 nucleotides agree with TRBD1. The CDR3 covers 15 residues. Trimming removed 2 bases from V and 2 bases from J; junction bases left unmatched: 6. Per the germline V gene, CDR1 is GTSNPN and CDR2 is SVGIG (reference sequence). The CDR3 bases are TGTGCCTGGAGTAGGAGGGACAGGGGAGCCTACGAGCAGTACTTC. Its translation is CAWSRRDRGAYEQYF. Full variable domain (rest looked up from reference TRBV30 and TRBJ2-7): SQTIHQWPATLVQPVGSPLSLECTVEGTSNPNLYWYRQAAGRGLQLLFYSVGIGQISSEVPQNLSASRPQDRQFILSSKKLLLSDSGFYLCAWSRRDRGAYEQYFGPGTRLTVT.

J is TRBJ2-7 and V is TRBV15; a possible D gene is TRBD1 (5 bases). This CDR3 comprises 17 residues. Germline loops: CDR1 LNHNV, CDR2 YYDKDF (reference sequence). The ends were cut back, 2 bases at V and 1 base at J, with 18 bases in the middle. CDR3 sequence: CATSRLPRQKLSYEQYF. The CDR3 DNA reads TGTGCCACCAGCAGACTTCCGCGACAGAAATTATCCTACGAGCAGTACTTC.

The V and J genes are TRBV30 and TRBJ2-1, with 9 bases identical to TRBD2. Per the germline V gene, CDR1 is GTSNPN and CDR2 is SVGIG (reference sequence). The J segment lost 6 bases and the V segment lost 3 bases, leaving 9 bases of the junction unmatched. The CDR3 contains 15 residues. This CDR3 reads CAWRKGLAPGNEQFF. The CDR3 nucleotides read TGTGCCTGGAGAAAGGGACTAGCCCCGGGCAATGAGCAGTTCTTC.

This clone was seen a few times. The chain has TRBV29-1 and TRBJ2-2; D not resolved. This CDR3 has 12 residues. V was cut by 4 bases and J by 4 bases, with 7 bases left in between. Germline V gene sequence: CDR1 SQVTM, CDR2 ANQGSEA. The CDR3 loop is CSVVRVTGELFF. DNA for the CDR3: TGCAGCGTTGTTCGCGTCACCGGGGAGCTGTTTTTT.

The sample holds a few counts of this clone. This chain uses TRBV11-2 with TRBJ2-6; 7 bases are shared with TRBD1. Germline lookup yields CDR1 SGHAT and CDR2 FQNNGV. This CDR3 has 17 residues. After removal of 3 bases from V and 4 bases from J, the junction contained 9 bases not matched to a gene. CDR3 coding DNA: TGTGCCAGCAGCTTGGACAGGTCCTCCTCAGGGGCCAACGTCCTGACTTTC. Amino acid sequence: CASSLDRSSSGANVLTF.

The chain combines TRBV5-1 with TRBJ1-4, with no clear D. The germline V gene has CDR1 SGHRS and CDR2 YFSETQ. Trimming took 0 bases from V and 7 from J, leaving 10 bases between them. CDR3 length: 14 amino acids. The CDR3 bases are TGCGCCAGCAGCTTGGTGGGGAACGGTGAAAAACTGTTTTTT. Its protein product is CASSLVGNGEKLFF.

This clone was counted between two and nine times. The chain has TRBV19 and TRBJ2-1; no clear D gene. Germline CDR1 reads LNHDA; CDR2 reads SQIVND (reference sequence). The ends were cut back, 8 bases at V and 7 bases at J, with 15 bases in the middle. This CDR3 is 13 amino acids long. CDR3 region: CASLGGQMNEQFF. CDR3 bases: TGTGCCAGTTTGGGTGGGCAGATGAATGAGCAGTTCTTC.

The table lists this clone with a few counts. This chain uses TRBV19 with TRBJ2-1, with 9 bases matching TRBD2. Germline V gene sequence: CDR1 LNHDA, CDR2 SQIVND (reference sequence). This CDR3 is built from 15 residues. V was clipped by 5 bases and J by 1 base; unmatched bases: 3. CDR3 loop: CASSSLAGSYNEQFF. CDR3 sequence (DNA): TGTGCCAGTAGTTCCCTAGCGGGATCCTACAATGAGCAGTTCTTC.

The V gene is TRBV19, the J gene TRBJ2-5; D is perhaps TRBD1 or TRBD2 (5 bases each). Per the germline V gene, CDR1 is LNHDA and CDR2 is SQIVND (reference sequence). The CDR3 is 16 residues long. Trimming stripped 5 bases from V and 2 bases from J, with 18 bases between. The CDR3 nucleotides read TGTGCCAGTAGTCATCGAATCGGGACGTTTCAAGAGACCCAGTACTTC. Protein: CASSHRIGTFQETQYF.

V usage is TRBV30 and J usage is TRBJ2-3; 9 bases match TRBD2. V lost 0 bases, J lost 4 bases, and 2 bases stayed unmatched. This CDR3 has 14 residues. CDR1 GTSNPN and CDR2 SVGIG come from the germline V gene (reference sequence). The CDR3 coding sequence is TGTGCCTGGAGTGTTAGCGGGGGCCCAGATACGCAGTATTTT. The encoded protein is CAWSVSGGPDTQYF.

This clone was found a few times. The chain combines TRBV6-4 with TRBJ2-5, with a tentative D call TRBD1 (5 bases). The CDR3 spans 13 residues. CDR1 and CDR2 (germline): MRHNA, SNTAGT. The V and J ends lost 4 bases and 7 bases respectively, with 13 bases between them. CDR3 sequence (DNA): TGTGCCAGCAGTGCCGACAGAGTCGGGACCCAGTACTTC. Its translation is CASSADRVGTQYF.

In this sample, this clone turned up a few times. The rearrangement uses TRBV28 and TRBJ2-2; D might be TRBD1 (5 bases). The CDR3 is 16 amino acids. The germline V gene has CDR1 MDHEN and CDR2 SYDVKM. Trimming pared 9 bases from V and 2 bases from J, leaving 19 bases between. DNA for the CDR3: TGTGCCAGTCTAGACCAGGGTATCGCCAACACCGGGGAGCTGTTTTTT. Amino acid sequence: CASLDQGIANTGELFF.

The chain couples TRBV2 to TRBJ2-2; a weak D match, TRBD2 (6 bases). The CDR3 has 16 amino acids. Germline-derived CDR1 and CDR2 are SNHLY and FYNNEI. With 5 bases removed from V and 4 bases from J, the gap between germline ends came to 17 bases. The CDR3 DNA is TGTGCCAGCAGTCCCCTCCGGTTTAGCGGCACCGGGGAGCTGTTTTTT. It encodes CASSPLRFSGTGELFF.

This clone has only a few counts. The chain is built from TRBV6-5 and TRBJ2-5; TRBD1 might be the D (5 bases). CDR3 size: 14 residues. CDR1 MNHEY and CDR2 SVGAGI come from the germline V gene. Trimming left V 7 bases short and J 1 base short, with 13 bases between. As DNA, the CDR3 is TGTGCCAGCACCCCGTGGGGCAGCCAAGAGACCCAGTACTTC. It yields the protein CASTPWGSQETQYF.

The chain uses TRBV2 and TRBJ2-3; D perhaps matches TRBD1 (6 bases). V was pared by 5 bases and J by 3 bases, with 15 bases between. Germline assignment: CDR1 SNHLY and CDR2 FYNNEI. This CDR3 has 15 residues. In DNA form, the CDR3 reads TGTGCCAGCAGTCCCCAGGGGTTGTGGACAGATACGCAGTATTTT. Translation gives CASSPQGLWTDTQYF.

This clone was observed a handful of times. The rearrangement uses TRBV19 and TRBJ1-6; no clear D. V was clipped by 7 bases and J by 8 bases, with 12 bases between them. Germline V gene data show CDR1 as LNHDA and CDR2 as SQIVND (reference sequence). The CDR3 runs to 13 residues. This CDR3 reads CASKDGWDSPLHF. CDR3 nucleotide sequence: TGTGCCAGTAAGGATGGGTGGGATTCACCCCTCCACTTT. Variable domain in full (rest from reference TRBV19 and TRBJ1-6): DGGITQSPKYLFRKEGQNVTLSCEQNLNHDAMYWYRQDPGQGLRLIYYSQIVNDFQKGDIAEGYSVSREKKESFPLTVTSAQKNPTAFYLCASKDGWDSPLHFGNGTRLTVT.

This chain connects TRBV23-1 to TRBJ1-6; 10 positions match TRBD1. TRBV23-1 is an open reading frame, and its role is uncertain. The CDR3 has 17 residues. J lost 3 bases, V lost 2 bases, and 4 bases had no gene match. The CDR3 DNA is TGCGCCAGCAGTCAAGACAGGGGGCCCTTCTATAATTCACCCCTCCACTTT. Residues: CASSQDRGPFYNSPLHF.

This clone turned up a few times. J is TRBJ1-2 and V is TRBV13, with TRBD1 matching 7 bases. Germline-derived CDR1 and CDR2 are PRHDT and FYEKMQ (reference sequence). This CDR3 contains 17 residues. V lost 5 bases, J lost 0 bases, and 12 bases stayed unmatched. The CDR3 coding sequence is TGTGCCAGCAGCCTATCGCGACAGGGACAAACTAACTATGGCTACACCTTC. This codes for CASSLSRQGQTNYGYTF.

This clone showed up just a few times. The rearrangement joins TRBV14 to TRBJ1-2, with D possibly being TRBD1 (6 bases). Germline V CDR1 and CDR2: SGHDN, FVKESK. The CDR3 has 15 residues. V gave up 1 base and J gave up 2 bases, with 11 bases separating them. In nucleotides, the CDR3 is TGTGCCAGCAGCCAAGTCTGGACAGACAACTATGGCTACACCTTC. This translates into CASSQVWTDNYGYTF.